This passage covers 25 T cell receptor beta chains from one sample sequenced in a study of T cell responses to AZD1222 COVID-19 vaccine. The table came from immunoSEQ multiplex PCR; TCRdb's copy has only in-frame clones and leaves some out. The sample contains about 150,000 clones, roughly nine tenths of which appear only once. Sequencing used peripheral blood, obtained 28 days after the second AZD1222 dose. The receptors derive from an adult who received the AZD1222 COVID-19 vaccine.

The chain carries TRBV5-4 and TRBJ2-5; 9 nucleotides align to TRBD2. With V trimmed by 0 bases and J by 4 bases, 10 bases remained unmatched. The CDR3 has 17 residues. Germline V CDR1 and CDR2: SGHNT, YYREEE (reference sequence). As DNA, the CDR3 is TGTGCCAGCAGCTTGGCTGTTAGCGGGAGCCTCGCAGAGACCCAGTACTTC. Translation gives CASSLAVSGSLAETQYF.

This chain links TRBV7-2 with TRBJ1-6, with a weak D call TRBD1 (5 bases). V shed 1 base and J shed 7 bases, with 14 bases lying between them. Looked up from germline, CDR1 is SGHTA and CDR2 is FQGNSA. This CDR3 contains 16 residues. CDR3 DNA: TGTGCCAGCAGCTTAGACTCGAGACAGTGGAATTCACCCCTCCACTTT. It is translated as CASSLDSRQWNSPLHF.

This chain connects TRBV11-3 to TRBJ2-3, with a weak D call TRBD2 (5 bases). Germline loops: CDR1 SGHNT, CDR2 YENEEA. With 0 bases removed from V and 6 bases from J, the gap between germline ends came to 16 bases. CDR3 length: 16 residues. The DNA of the CDR3 is TGTGCCAGCAGCTTAGAGGAACAGACTAAGCGGGATACGCAGTATTTT. It is translated as CASSLEEQTKRDTQYF. Drawing the rest from reference TRBV11-3 and TRBJ2-3, the complete variable domain is EAGVVQSPRYKIIEKKQPVAFWCNPISGHNTLYWYLQNLGQGPELLIRYENEEAVDDSQLPKDRFSAERLKGVDSTLKIQPAELGDSAVYLCASSLEEQTKRDTQYFGPGTRLTVL.

This CDR3 is CASSRLGVLGANVLTF. CDR3 sequence (DNA): TGTGCCAGCAGCCGACTAGGGGTTCTTGGGGCCAACGTCCTGACTTTC. The genes are TRBV7-7 and TRBJ2-6; TRBD2 is a possible D gene (6 bases). Germline loops: CDR1 SSHAT, CDR2 FNYEAQ (reference sequence). V lost 5 bases and J 3 bases, leaving 14 bases between the germline ends. The CDR3 totals 16 residues. The variable domain in full, with the rest retrieved from reference TRBV7-7 and TRBJ2-6, is GAGVSQSPRYKVTKRGQDVTLRCDPISSHATLYWYQQALGQGPEFLTYFNYEAQPDKSGLPSDRFSAERPEGSISTLTIQRTEQRDSAMYRCASSRLGVLGANVLTFGAGSRLTVL.

This chain links TRBV14 with TRBJ2-2; D perhaps matches TRBD1 (6 bases). Germline CDR1 is SGHDN and CDR2 is FVKESK. The CDR3 consists of 16 residues. V was shortened by 1 base and J by 4 bases, with 13 bases between the two germline ends. CDR3 coding DNA: TGTGCCAGCAGCCAAGTGACAGGAAGCCTCACCGGGGAGCTGTTTTTT. Protein: CASSQVTGSLTGELFF.

The CDR3 loop is CASSQDSRTGDYEQYF. Here the CDR3 DNA reads TGCGCCAGCAGCCAAGACTCTAGGACAGGGGACTACGAGCAGTACTTC. V gene TRBV4-3 combines with J gene TRBJ2-7, with 9 bases matching TRBD1. From germline, CDR1 is LGHNA and CDR2 YSLEER. The CDR3 loop spans 16 amino acids. Trimming removed 0 bases from V and 3 bases from J; junction bases left unmatched: 6.

The J gene is TRBJ2-2, the V gene TRBV5-3; possible D gene TRBD1, 6 bases. TRBV5-3 is filed as an ORF, its function uncertain. The CDR3 extends over 15 amino acids. V was pared by 0 bases and J by 3 bases, with 9 bases between. The CDR3 sequence: CARSLDRADTGELFF. CDR3 in DNA: TGTGCCAGAAGCTTGGACAGGGCGGACACCGGGGAGCTGTTTTTT.

This chain uses TRBV3-1 (or the pseudogene TRBV3-2) with TRBJ2-2; 9 nucleotides line up with TRBD2. Germline V CDR1 and CDR2: LGHDT, YNNKEL (reference sequence). The CDR3 loop spans 16 amino acids. Losses at the gene ends were 1 base for V and 0 bases for J; bases not matched to a gene: 0. The CDR3 sequence: CASSQGLAANTGELFF. DNA for the CDR3: TGTGCCAGCAGCCAAGGACTAGCGGCGAACACCGGGGAGCTGTTTTTT.

The rearrangement joins TRBV5-8 to TRBJ1-5; 10 bases are a match to TRBD1. V was clipped by 6 bases and J by 6 bases; unmatched bases: 9. This CDR3 has 15 amino acids. Germline CDR1 SGHTS, CDR2 YDEGEE. The CDR3 nucleotides read TGTGCCAGCACCCCTATTTGGACAGGGGGTCAGCCCCAGCATTTT. This sequence encodes CASTPIWTGGQPQHF. The full variable domain, in which reference TRBV5-8 and TRBJ1-5 provide the parts outside the CDR3, is EAGVTQSPTHLIKTRGQQATLRCSPISGHTSVYWYQQALGLGLQFLLWYDEGEERNRGNFPPRFSGRQFPNYSSELNVNALELEDSALYLCASTPIWTGGQPQHFGDGTRLSIL.

The V and J genes are TRBV29-1 and TRBJ1-1; no reliable D call. The CDR3 is 13 residues long. With 4 bases removed from V and 4 bases from J, the gap between germline ends came to 13 bases. Per the germline V gene, CDR1 is SQVTM and CDR2 is ANQGSEA. CDR3 in amino acids: CSVGGGAGTEAFF. CDR3 DNA: TGCAGCGTTGGTGGCGGCGCGGGCACTGAAGCTTTCTTT.

The CDR3 sequence is CASSSGLAGGTTDTQYF. CDR3 bases: TGTGCCAGCAGTTCAGGACTAGCGGGAGGAACCACAGATACGCAGTATTTT. The genes are TRBV6-2 or TRBV6-3 and TRBJ2-3; 14 bases map to TRBD2. V gave up 4 bases and J gave up 2 bases; unmatched junction bases: 5. The CDR3 is 17 amino acids. Germline CDR1 is MNHEY and CDR2 is SVGEGT.

This chain joins TRBV18 and TRBJ1-3; perhaps TRBD1 as D (6 bases). CDR3 length: 14 amino acids. V shed 6 bases and J shed 0 bases, with 9 bases lying between them. Per the germline V gene, CDR1 is KGHSH and CDR2 is LQKENI. The CDR3 coding sequence is TGTGCCAGCTCGGACAGTTCCTCTGGAAACACCATATATTTT. Protein sequence: CASSDSSSGNTIYF. Using reference TRBV18 and TRBJ1-3 for the parts outside the CDR3, the full variable domain is NAGVMQNPRHLVRRRGQEARLRCSPMKGHSHVYWYRQLPEEGLKFMVYLQKENIIDESGMPKERFSAEFPKEGPSILRIQQVVRGDSAAYFCASSDSSSGNTIYFGEGSWLTVV.

The rearrangement joins TRBV9 to TRBJ2-5; D is possibly TRBD2 (6 bases). Germline V gene sequence: CDR1 SGDLS, CDR2 YYNGEE. Deletions cut 0 bases from V and 5 bases from J, with 17 bases between. The CDR3 sequence is 16 residues long. The CDR3 DNA follows: TGTGCCAGCAGCGTAGGGTTGGACTACCTCATGGAGACCCAGTACTTC. Translation gives CASSVGLDYLMETQYF.

The chain links TRBV2 to TRBJ2-3, with 7 positions matching TRBD2. V lost 7 bases to trimming and J lost 1 base; unmatched junction nucleotides: 2. CDR3 length: 13 residues. Per germline, CDR1 SNHLY and CDR2 FYNNEI. The CDR3 sequence is CASIAGGTDTQYF. The CDR3 coding sequence is TGTGCCAGCATTGCGGGGGGCACAGATACGCAGTATTTT.

This CDR3 reads CASSPTLRGGTYNEQFF. Written as DNA, the CDR3 is TGTGCCAGCAGCCCAACGCTGAGGGGTGGGACCTACAATGAGCAGTTCTTC. V is TRBV7-2 and J is TRBJ2-1, with D perhaps given as TRBD1 or TRBD2 (5 bases each). Germline V CDR1 and CDR2: SGHTA, FQGNSA. Trimming removed 5 bases at V and 2 bases at J, with 19 bases between. CDR3 length: 17 amino acids.

The chain has TRBV3-1 (or the pseudogene TRBV3-2) and TRBJ2-1; possible D gene TRBD2, 5 bases. Germline CDR1 is LGHDT and CDR2 is YNNKEL (reference sequence). V shed 2 bases and J shed 7 bases, with 12 bases lying between them. This CDR3 spans 14 amino acids. CDR3 DNA sequence: TGTGCCAGCAGCCAATTTGGCCGCGGGAATGAGCAGTTCTTC. Residues: CASSQFGRGNEQFF.

The chain employs TRBV6-6 and TRBJ2-3; D is unclear. The CDR3 covers 14 residues. Germline V gene sequence: CDR1 MNHNY, CDR2 SVGAGI (reference sequence). Trimming removed 6 bases at V and 5 bases at J, with 15 bases between. CDR3 nucleotides: TGTGCCAGCAGCACAACCTGGAAGGGAGATACGCAGTATTTT. It specifies CASSTTWKGDTQYF.

V and J are TRBV5-1 and TRBJ2-7; D call uncertain. Per the germline V gene, CDR1 is SGHRS and CDR2 is YFSETQ. The CDR3 covers 11 residues. V lost 3 bases and J lost 3, with 4 bases in between. The CDR3 loop reads CASSSNYEQYF. CDR3 nucleotides: TGCGCCAGCAGCTCGAACTACGAGCAGTACTTC. The full variable domain, its missing parts supplied by reference TRBV5-1 and TRBJ2-7, is KAGVTQTPRYLIKTRGQQVTLSCSPISGHRSVSWYQQTPGQGLQFLFEYFSETQRNKGNFPGRFSGRQFSNSRSEMNVSTLELGDSALYLCASSSNYEQYFGPGTRLTVT.

The CDR3 coding sequence is TGTGCCAGTAGCGTGACAGGAGTGAACACTGAAGCTTTCTTT. It translates to CASSVTGVNTEAFF. This sequence joins TRBV19 and TRBJ1-1, with D perhaps TRBD1 (6 bases). Trimming left V 6 bases short and J 0 bases short, with 11 bases between. Germline CDR1 is LNHDA and CDR2 is SQIVND (reference sequence). The CDR3 has 14 amino acids.

The V call is TRBV19, the J call TRBJ1-3; D perhaps matches TRBD1 (5 bases). Germline CDR1 is LNHDA and CDR2 is SQIVND (reference sequence). The CDR3 length is 14 residues. Trimming cost V 7 bases and J 0 bases, with 10 bases left between them. CDR3 sequence (DNA): TGTGCCAGTACTCGACAGAGCTCTGGAAACACCATATATTTT. It yields the protein CASTRQSSGNTIYF.

The J gene is TRBJ1-1, the V gene TRBV20-1; no firm D call. Per germline, CDR1 DFQATT and CDR2 SNEGSKA (reference sequence). This CDR3 contains 15 residues. The V and J ends lost 3 bases and 1 base respectively, with 15 bases between them. CDR3 nucleotides: TGCAGTGCTAGTTCTCCAAGGGAGGGGAACACTGAAGCTTTCTTT. Protein: CSASSPREGNTEAFF.

V gene TRBV28 combines with J gene TRBJ1-5, with 7 positions matching TRBD1. This CDR3 region has 15 residues. Per germline, CDR1 MDHEN and CDR2 SYDVKM. V shed 4 bases, J shed 6 bases, and the junction held 9 bases outside the gene matches. The CDR3 DNA reads TGTGCCAGCAGTTCGCCAGGACAGGCAACTCAGCCCCAGCATTTT. Its translation: CASSSPGQATQPQHF.

The chain recombines TRBV4-1 with TRBJ2-2, with D perhaps matching TRBD2 (6 bases). V was shortened by 2 bases and J by 7 bases, with 11 bases between the two germline ends. CDR3 length equals 14 residues. The germline CDR1 and CDR2 sequences are MGHRA and YSYEKL. The CDR3 DNA sequence: TGCGCCAGCAGCCAACGGGAGTGGGGCGGGGAGCTGTTTTTT. Translating gives CASSQREWGGELFF.

The chain employs TRBV7-2 and TRBJ2-7, with a tentative D call TRBD2 (5 bases). The CDR3 runs to 14 residues. Germline loops: CDR1 SGHTA, CDR2 FQGNSA. V was pared by 1 base and J by 6 bases, with 13 bases between. This CDR3 is CASSLVVAGGEQYF. The CDR3 nucleotides are TGTGCCAGCAGCTTAGTTGTCGCAGGAGGCGAGCAGTACTTC.

The chain has TRBV28 and TRBJ2-2, with 10 bases matching TRBD1. There are 17 residues in the CDR3. The V and J ends lost 3 bases and 2 bases, in that order; junction bases with no gene match: 6. Per germline, CDR1 MDHEN and CDR2 SYDVKM. The CDR3 nucleotides read TGTGCCAGCAGTTTGTGGGACAGGGGCGGAAACACCGGGGAGCTGTTTTTT. It encodes CASSLWDRGGNTGELFF.